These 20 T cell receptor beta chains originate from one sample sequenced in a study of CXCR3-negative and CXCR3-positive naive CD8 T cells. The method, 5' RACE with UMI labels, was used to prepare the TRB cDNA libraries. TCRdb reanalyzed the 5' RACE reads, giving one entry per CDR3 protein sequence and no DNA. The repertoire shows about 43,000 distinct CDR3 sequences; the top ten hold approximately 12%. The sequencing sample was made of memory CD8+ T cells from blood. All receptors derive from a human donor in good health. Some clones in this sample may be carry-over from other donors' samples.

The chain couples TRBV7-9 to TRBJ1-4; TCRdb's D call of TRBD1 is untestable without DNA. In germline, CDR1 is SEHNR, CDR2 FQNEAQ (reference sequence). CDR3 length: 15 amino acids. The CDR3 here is CASSSPGQGHEKLFF.

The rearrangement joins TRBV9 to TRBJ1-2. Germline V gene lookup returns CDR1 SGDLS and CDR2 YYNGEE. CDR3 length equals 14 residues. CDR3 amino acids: CASSGDSLGLSYTF.

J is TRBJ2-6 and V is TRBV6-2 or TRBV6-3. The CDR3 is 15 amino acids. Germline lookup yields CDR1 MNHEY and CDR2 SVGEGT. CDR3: CASSYRDSGANVLTF.

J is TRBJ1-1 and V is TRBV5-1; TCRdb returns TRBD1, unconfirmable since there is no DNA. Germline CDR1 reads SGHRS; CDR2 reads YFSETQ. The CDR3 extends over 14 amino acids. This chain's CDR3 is CASSQTGGAAEAFF.

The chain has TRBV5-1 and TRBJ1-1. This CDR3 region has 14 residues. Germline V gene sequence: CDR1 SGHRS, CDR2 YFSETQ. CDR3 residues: CASSLVRTNTEAFF.

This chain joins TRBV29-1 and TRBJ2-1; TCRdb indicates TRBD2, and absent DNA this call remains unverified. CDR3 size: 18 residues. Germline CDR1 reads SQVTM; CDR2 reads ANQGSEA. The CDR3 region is CSVEDDTFGLAGYNEQFF.

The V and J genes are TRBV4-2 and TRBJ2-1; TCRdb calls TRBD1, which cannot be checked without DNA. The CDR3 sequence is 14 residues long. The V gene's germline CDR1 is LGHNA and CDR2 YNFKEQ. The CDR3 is CASTGPGENNEQFF.

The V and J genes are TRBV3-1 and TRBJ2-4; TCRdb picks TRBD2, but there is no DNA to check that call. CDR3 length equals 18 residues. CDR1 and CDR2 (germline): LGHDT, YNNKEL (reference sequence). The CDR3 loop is CASSPLPPLTGWGNIQYF.

This CDR3 reads CASSSLNTGELFF. The chain is built from TRBV27 and TRBJ2-2. The germline V gene has CDR1 MNHEY and CDR2 SMNVEV (reference sequence). The CDR3 runs 13 residues.

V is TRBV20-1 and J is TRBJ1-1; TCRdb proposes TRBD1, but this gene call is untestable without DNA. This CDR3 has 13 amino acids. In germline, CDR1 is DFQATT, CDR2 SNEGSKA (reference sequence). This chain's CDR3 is CSARSPGVTEAFF.

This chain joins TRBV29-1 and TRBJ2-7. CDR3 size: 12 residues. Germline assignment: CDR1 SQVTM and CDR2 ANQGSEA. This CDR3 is CRVEVLGGEQYF.

The CDR3 reads CASSDSPRGTQYF. The chain recombines TRBV6-4 with TRBJ2-5; without DNA, the TCRdb call of TRBD2 cannot be checked. In germline, CDR1 is MRHNA, CDR2 SNTAGT. The CDR3 covers 13 residues.

The CDR3 here is CASSFGGNSNQPQHF. The chain combines TRBV13 with TRBJ1-5. The germline CDR1 and CDR2 sequences are PRHDT and FYEKMQ (reference sequence). The CDR3 consists of 15 residues.

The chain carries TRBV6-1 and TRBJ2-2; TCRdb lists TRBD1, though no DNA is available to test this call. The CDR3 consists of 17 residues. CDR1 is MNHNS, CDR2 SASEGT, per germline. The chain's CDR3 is CASSEALEGVGTGELFF.

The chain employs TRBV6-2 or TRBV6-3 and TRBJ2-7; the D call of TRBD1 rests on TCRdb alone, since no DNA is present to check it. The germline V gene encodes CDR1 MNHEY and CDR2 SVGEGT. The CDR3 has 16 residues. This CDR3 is CASSHNPGGWGNEQYF.

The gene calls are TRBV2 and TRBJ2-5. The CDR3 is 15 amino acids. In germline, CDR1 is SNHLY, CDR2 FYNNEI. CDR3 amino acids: CASSELEALSSAQYF.

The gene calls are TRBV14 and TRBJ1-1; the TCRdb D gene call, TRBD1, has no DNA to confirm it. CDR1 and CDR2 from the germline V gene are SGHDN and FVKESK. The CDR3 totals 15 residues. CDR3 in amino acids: CASSQLPTANTEAFF.

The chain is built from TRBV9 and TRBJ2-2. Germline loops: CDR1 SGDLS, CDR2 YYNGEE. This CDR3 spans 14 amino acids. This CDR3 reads CASSPQSRTEELFF.

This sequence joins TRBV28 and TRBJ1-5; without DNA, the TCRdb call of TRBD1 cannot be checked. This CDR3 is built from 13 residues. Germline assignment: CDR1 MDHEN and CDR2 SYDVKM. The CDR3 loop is CAIAGSSNQPQHF.

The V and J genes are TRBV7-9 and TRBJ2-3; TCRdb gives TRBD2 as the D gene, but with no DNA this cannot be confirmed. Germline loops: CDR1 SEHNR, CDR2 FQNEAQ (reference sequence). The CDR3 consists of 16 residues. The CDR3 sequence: CASSLSGLAGTDTQYF. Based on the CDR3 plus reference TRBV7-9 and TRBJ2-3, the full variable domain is DTGVSQNPRHKITKRGQNVTFRCDPISEHNRLYWYRQTLGQGPEFLTYFQNEAQLEKSRLLSDRFSAERPKGSFSTLEIQRTEQGDSAMYLCASSLSGLAGTDTQYFGPGTRLTVL.